This TCR beta chain was identified in a study of blood T cell repertoires in COVID-19. Looked up from germline, CDR1 is LGHNA and CDR2 is YSLEER. The length of the CDR3 is 13 residues. The V end lost 0 bases, the J end lost 1 base, and 3 bases lay between the germline ends. Per the original methods: Reference gene primer amplification gave estimated nucleated cell counts. TCRdb's table, derived via immunoSEQ multiplex PCR, lists solely in-frame clones and lacks some. V, J and clone size were drawn from that table, and D and trimming were deduced from the DNA. The table records a few hundred thousand clones, about 90% of them present only once.

This TCR was sampled from a woman in her forties or fifties who had recovered from COVID-19. The chain combines TRBV4-3 with TRBJ1-1, with unresolved D. The sequenced sample consisted of peripheral blood. The CDR3: CASSQDGNTEAFF. The CDR3, as DNA: TGCGCCAGCAGCCAAGACGGGAACACTGAAGCTTTCTTT.